The present T cell receptor beta chain was sequenced within a study of T cell repertoires in cytomegalovirus infection. Notes on the study in general: Clonotype analysis showed dominance of the ex vivo response by HLA-C-restricted CMV-specific TCR beta clonotypes.

A word on this clonotype: Its antigen is as yet unknown.

TCRdb reanalysed the reads using MiXCR and keeps one entry per CDR3 protein. The sample carries 45,000 to 75,000 distinct CDR3 sequences, around 33% recorded once. V was pared by 8 bases and J by 2 bases, with 13 bases between. Germline V gene lookup returns CDR1 LNHNV and CDR2 YYDKDF (reference sequence). This CDR3 is built from 14 residues. Sequencing used PBMCs, sequenced either directly or after in vitro stimulation (not recorded which). The chain uses TRBV15 and TRBJ2-1; tentatively, D is TRBD2 (5 bases). This receptor was taken from a human donor in good health (CMV status not recorded). Some clones in this sample may be carry-over from other donors' samples. CDR3 sequence reads: CATSGRGTYNEQFF. Written as DNA, the CDR3 is TGTGCCACCTCCGGTCGGGGAACCTACAATGAGCAGTTCTTC.